What follows describes a single T cell receptor (beta chain). Its antigen remains unknown. These data belong to a study of post-analysis software for immune sequencing data. Whole-study results and caveats: Roughly five TRBV segments appeared more often in patients than in controls, and TRBV5-6, TRBV5-1 and TRBV20-1 were among these. Analysis by F measure revealed that same-batch samples clustered strongly together. Significantly lower normalized Chao1 diversity was seen in multiple sclerosis patients than in controls.

CDR1 SGHRS and CDR2 YFSETQ come from the germline V gene. The V end was cut by 4 bases, the J end by 10 bases, with 12 bases between. CDR3 length: 12 amino acids. The library was made from cDNA and included unique molecular identifiers. Between roughly 1 and 10 million T cells gave rise to around 500,000 cDNA molecules. A single record per CDR3 protein comes from TCRdb applying MiXCR to the PCR reads. The repertoire holds around 700,000 distinct CDR3 sequences, 55% to 70% seen once, with roughly 10% in the top ten. This clonotype originated in a girl aged 2 to 10 with multiple sclerosis. The chain employs TRBV5-1 and TRBJ2-1, with D perhaps matching TRBD2 (6 bases). The sequenced sample consisted of blood. The DNA for the CDR3 is TGCGCCAGCAGCGCGCAGGGAGGCGAGCAGTTCTTC. Translation gives CASSAQGGEQFF.